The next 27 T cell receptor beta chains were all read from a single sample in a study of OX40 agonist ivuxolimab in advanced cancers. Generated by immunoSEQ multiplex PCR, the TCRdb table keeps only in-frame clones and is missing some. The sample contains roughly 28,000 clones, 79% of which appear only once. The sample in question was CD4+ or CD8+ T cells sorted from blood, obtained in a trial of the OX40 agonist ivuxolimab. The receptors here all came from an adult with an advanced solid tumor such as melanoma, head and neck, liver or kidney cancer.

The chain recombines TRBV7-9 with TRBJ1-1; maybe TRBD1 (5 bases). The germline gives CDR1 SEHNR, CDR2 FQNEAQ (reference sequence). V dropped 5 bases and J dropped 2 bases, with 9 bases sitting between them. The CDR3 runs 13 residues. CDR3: CASSKQVNTEAFF. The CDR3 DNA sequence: TGTGCCAGCAGCAAACAGGTAAACACTGAAGCTTTCTTT.

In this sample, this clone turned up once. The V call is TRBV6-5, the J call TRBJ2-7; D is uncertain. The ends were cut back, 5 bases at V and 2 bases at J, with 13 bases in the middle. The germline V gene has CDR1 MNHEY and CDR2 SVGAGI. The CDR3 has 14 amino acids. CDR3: CASSRDGFTYEQYF. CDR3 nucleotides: TGTGCCAGCAGTCGAGACGGATTTACCTACGAGCAGTACTTC.

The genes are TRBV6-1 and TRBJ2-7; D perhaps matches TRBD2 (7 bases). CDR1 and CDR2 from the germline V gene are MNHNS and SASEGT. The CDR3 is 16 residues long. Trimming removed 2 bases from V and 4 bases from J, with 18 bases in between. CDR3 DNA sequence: TGTGCCAGCAGTGAAATAGGCGGGGGCGCTGGGTACGAGCAGTACTTC. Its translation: CASSEIGGGAGYEQYF.

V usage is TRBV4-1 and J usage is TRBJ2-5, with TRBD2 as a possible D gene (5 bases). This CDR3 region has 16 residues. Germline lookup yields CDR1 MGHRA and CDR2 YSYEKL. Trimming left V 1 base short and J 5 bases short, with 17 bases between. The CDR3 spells CASSQAEGSLWETQYF. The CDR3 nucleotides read TGCGCCAGCAGCCAAGCCGAAGGGAGTCTTTGGGAGACCCAGTACTTC.

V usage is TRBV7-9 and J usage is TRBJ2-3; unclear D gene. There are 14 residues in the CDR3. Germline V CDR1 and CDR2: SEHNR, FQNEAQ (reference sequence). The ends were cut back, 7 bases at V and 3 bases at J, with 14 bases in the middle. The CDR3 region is CASNTPERTDTQYF. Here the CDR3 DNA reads TGTGCCAGCAACACGCCAGAAAGGACAGATACGCAGTATTTT.

The CDR3 DNA reads TGTGCCACCGGGGAAAGGACAGACTATGGCTACACCTTC. This codes for CATGERTDYGYTF. This chain joins TRBV28 and TRBJ1-2, with a tentative D call TRBD1 (6 bases). There are 13 residues in the CDR3. Germline-derived CDR1 and CDR2 are MDHEN and SYDVKM. Trimming left V 10 bases short and J 3 bases short, with 15 bases between.

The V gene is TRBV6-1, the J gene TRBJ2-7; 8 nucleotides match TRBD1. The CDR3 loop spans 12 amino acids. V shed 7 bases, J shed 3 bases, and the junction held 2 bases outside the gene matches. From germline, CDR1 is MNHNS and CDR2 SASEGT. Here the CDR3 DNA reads TGTGCCAGCACCGGGACAGGCTACGAGCAGTACTTC. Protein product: CASTGTGYEQYF.

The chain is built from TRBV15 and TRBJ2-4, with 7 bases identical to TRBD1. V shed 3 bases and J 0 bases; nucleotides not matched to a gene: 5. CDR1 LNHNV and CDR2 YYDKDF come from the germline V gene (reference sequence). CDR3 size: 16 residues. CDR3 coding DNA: TGTGCCACCAGCAGGGGGACAGCCCTAGCCAAAAACATTCAGTACTTC. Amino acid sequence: CATSRGTALAKNIQYF.

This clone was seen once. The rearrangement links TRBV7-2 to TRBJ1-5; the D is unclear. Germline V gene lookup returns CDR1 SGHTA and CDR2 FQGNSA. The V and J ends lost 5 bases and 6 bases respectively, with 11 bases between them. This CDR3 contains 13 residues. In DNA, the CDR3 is TGTGCCAGCAGCCAGAGCTTCAGTCAGCCCCAGCATTTT. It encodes CASSQSFSQPQHF.

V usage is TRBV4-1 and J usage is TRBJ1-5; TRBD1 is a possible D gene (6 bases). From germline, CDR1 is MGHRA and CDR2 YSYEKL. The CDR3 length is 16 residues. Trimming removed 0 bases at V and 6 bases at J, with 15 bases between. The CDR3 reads CASSQDPLGGGQPQHF. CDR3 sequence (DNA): TGCGCCAGCAGCCAAGACCCTTTGGGGGGCGGTCAGCCCCAGCATTTT.

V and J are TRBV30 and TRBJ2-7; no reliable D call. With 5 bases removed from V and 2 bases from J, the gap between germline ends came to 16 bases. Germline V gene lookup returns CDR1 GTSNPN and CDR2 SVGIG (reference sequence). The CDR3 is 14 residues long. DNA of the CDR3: TGTGCCTGGCAAACCCTGGGCAGAACCTACGAGCAGTACTTC. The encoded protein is CAWQTLGRTYEQYF.

This CDR3 reads CASSIGREGNQPQHF. For the CDR3, the DNA is TGTGCCAGTAGTATCGGCAGGGAGGGCAATCAGCCCCAGCATTTT. This chain connects TRBV19 to TRBJ1-5, with TRBD1 as a possible D gene (5 bases). The CDR3 has 15 residues. The germline V gene encodes CDR1 LNHDA and CDR2 SQIVND (reference sequence). V was trimmed by 3 bases and J by 2 bases, leaving 11 bases between them.

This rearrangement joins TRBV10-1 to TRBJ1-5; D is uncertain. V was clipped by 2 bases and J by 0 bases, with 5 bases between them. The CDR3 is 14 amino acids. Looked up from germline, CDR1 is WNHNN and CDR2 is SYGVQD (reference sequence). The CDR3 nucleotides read TGCGCCAGCAGTGAGGGATATAGCAATCAGCCCCAGCATTTT. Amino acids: CASSEGYSNQPQHF.

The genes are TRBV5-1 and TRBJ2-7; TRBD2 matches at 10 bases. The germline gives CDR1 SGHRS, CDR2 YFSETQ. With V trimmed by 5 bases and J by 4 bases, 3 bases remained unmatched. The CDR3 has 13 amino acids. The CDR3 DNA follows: TGCGCCAGCAGTCCGGGACTAGCGTACGAGCAGTACTTC. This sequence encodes CASSPGLAYEQYF.

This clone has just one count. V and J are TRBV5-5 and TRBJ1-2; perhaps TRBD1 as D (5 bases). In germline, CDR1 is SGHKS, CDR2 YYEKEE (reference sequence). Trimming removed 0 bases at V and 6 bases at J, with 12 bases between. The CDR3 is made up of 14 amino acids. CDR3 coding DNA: TGTGCCAGCAGCTTGGGTTCAGGGTGGGATGGCTACACCTTC. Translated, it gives CASSLGSGWDGYTF.

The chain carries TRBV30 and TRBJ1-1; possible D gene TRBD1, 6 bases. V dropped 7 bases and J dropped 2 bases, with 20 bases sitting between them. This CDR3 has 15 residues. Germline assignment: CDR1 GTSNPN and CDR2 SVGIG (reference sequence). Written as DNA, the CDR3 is TGTGCCTTTGAGCGCGGGGGGCGAGGAAACACTGAAGCTTTCTTT. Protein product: CAFERGGRGNTEAFF.

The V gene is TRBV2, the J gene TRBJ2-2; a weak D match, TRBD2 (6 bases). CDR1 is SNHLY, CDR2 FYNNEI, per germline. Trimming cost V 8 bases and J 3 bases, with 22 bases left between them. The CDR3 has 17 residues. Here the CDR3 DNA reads TGTGCCAGCTTGGATGGTACTAGCTGGTTTGACACCGGGGAGCTGTTTTTT. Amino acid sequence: CASLDGTSWFDTGELFF.

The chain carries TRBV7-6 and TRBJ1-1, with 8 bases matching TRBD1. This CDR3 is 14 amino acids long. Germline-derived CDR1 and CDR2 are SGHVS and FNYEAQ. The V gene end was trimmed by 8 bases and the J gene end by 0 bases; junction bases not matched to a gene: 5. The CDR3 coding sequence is TGTGCCAGCGCTCCGGGACAGGTGAACACTGAAGCTTTCTTT. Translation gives CASAPGQVNTEAFF.

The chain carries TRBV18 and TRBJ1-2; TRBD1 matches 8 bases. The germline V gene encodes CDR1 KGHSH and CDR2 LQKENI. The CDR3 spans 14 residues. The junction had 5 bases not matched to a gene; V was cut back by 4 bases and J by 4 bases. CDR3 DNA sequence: TGTGCCAGCTCACTTTCGGGACAGGTCTATGGCTACACCTTC. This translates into CASSLSGQVYGYTF. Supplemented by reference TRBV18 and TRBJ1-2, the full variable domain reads NAGVMQNPRHLVRRRGQEARLRCSPMKGHSHVYWYRQLPEEGLKFMVYLQKENIIDESGMPKERFSAEFPKEGPSILRIQQVVRGDSAAYFCASSLSGQVYGYTFGSGTRLTVV.

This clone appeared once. CDR3 loop: CAWSDQGNGYTF. The CDR3 DNA is TGTGCCTGGAGTGATCAGGGAAATGGCTACACCTTC. The gene calls are TRBV30 and TRBJ1-2; D possibly corresponds to TRBD1 (5 bases). CDR3 size: 12 residues. Trimming shortened V by 1 base and J by 6 bases, and 9 bases separated the two germline ends. CDR1 is GTSNPN and CDR2 is SVGIG in the germline V gene (reference sequence).

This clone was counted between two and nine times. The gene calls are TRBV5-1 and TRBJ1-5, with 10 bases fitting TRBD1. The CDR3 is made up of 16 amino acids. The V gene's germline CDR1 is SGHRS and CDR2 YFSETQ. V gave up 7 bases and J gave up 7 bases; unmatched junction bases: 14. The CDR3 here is CASSPGQGDPRQPQHF. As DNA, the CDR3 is TGCGCCAGCTCCCCCGGACAGGGGGATCCCCGACAGCCCCAGCATTTT.

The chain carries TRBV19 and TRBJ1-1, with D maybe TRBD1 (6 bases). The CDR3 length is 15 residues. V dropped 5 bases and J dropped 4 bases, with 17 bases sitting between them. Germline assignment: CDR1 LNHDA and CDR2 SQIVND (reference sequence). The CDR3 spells CASSLPQGIGTEAFF. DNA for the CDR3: TGTGCCAGTAGTCTACCGCAGGGGATAGGCACTGAAGCTTTCTTT.

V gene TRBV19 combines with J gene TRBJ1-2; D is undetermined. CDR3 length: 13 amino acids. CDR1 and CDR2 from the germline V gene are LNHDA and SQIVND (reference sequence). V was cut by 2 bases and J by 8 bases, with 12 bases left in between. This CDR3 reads CASSIQVVTGYTF. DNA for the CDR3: TGTGCCAGTAGTATACAAGTGGTTACCGGCTACACCTTC. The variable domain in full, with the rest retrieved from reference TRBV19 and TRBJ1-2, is DGGITQSPKYLFRKEGQNVTLSCEQNLNHDAMYWYRQDPGQGLRLIYYSQIVNDFQKGDIAEGYSVSREKKESFPLTVTSAQKNPTAFYLCASSIQVVTGYTFGSGTRLTVV.

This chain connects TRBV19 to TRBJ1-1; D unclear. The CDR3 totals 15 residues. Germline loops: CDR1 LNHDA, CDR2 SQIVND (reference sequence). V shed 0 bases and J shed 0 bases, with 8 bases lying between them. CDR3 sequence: CASSIEAGVNTEAFF. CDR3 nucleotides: TGTGCCAGTAGTATAGAGGCCGGGGTGAACACTGAAGCTTTCTTT.

Written as DNA, the CDR3 is TGCAGCTACCGGGGACTAGAGACAGATACGCAGTATTTT. Translating gives CSYRGLETDTQYF. V is TRBV29-1 and J is TRBJ2-3; TRBD2 agrees at 8 bases. CDR1 is SQVTM and CDR2 is ANQGSEA in the germline V gene. This CDR3 is built from 13 residues. V dropped 8 bases and J dropped 3; count of bases not matched to a gene: 7.

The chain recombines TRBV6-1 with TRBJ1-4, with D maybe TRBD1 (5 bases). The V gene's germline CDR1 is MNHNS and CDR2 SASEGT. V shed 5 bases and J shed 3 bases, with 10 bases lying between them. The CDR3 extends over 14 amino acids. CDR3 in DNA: TGTGCCAGCAGTAACAGGTTTGCTAATGAAAAACTGTTTTTT. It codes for CASSNRFANEKLFF.

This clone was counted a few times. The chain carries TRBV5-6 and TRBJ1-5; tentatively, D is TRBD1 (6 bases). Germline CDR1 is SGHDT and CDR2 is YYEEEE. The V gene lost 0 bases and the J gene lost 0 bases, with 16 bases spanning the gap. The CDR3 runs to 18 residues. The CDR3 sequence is CASSLEGDFPDSNQPQHF. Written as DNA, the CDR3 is TGTGCCAGCAGCTTGGAGGGGGACTTCCCGGATAGCAATCAGCCCCAGCATTTT.